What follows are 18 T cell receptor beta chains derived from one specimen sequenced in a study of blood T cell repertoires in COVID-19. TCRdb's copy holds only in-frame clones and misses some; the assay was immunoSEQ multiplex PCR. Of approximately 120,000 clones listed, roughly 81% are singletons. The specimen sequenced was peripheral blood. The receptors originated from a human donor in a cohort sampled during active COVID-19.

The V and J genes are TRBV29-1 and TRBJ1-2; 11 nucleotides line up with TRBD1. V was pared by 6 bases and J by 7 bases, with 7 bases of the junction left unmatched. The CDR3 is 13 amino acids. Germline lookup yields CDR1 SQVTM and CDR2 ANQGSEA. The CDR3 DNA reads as TGCAGCGTCATAGGACAGGGGGCTGGTGGCTACACCTTC. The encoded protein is CSVIGQGAGGYTF.

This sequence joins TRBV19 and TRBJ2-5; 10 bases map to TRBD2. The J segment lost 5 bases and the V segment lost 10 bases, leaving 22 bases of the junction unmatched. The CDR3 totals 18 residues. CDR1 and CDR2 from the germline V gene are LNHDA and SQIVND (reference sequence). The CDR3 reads CATPDVEDQRGGRETQYF. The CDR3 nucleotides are TGTGCCACCCCGGACGTCGAGGATCAGCGGGGGGGCCGCGAGACCCAGTACTTC.

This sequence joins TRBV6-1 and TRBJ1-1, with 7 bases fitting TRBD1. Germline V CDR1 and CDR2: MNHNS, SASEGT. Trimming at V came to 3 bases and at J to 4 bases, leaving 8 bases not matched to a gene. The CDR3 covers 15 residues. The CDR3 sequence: CASSEQRGPSTEAFF. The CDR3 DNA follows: TGTGCCAGCAGTGAGCAAAGGGGGCCGAGCACTGAAGCTTTCTTT.

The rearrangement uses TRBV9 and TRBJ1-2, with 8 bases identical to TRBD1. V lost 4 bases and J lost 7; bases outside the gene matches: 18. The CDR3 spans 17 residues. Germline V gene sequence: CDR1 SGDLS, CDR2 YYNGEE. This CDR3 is CASSPILAGQGAGGYTF. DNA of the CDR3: TGTGCCAGCAGCCCCATCCTAGCGGGGCAGGGGGCTGGTGGCTACACCTTC. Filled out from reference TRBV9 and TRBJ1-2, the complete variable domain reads DSGVTQTPKHLITATGQRVTLRCSPRSGDLSVYWYQQSLDQGLQFLIQYYNGEERAKGNILERFSAQQFPDLHSELNLSSLELGDSALYFCASSPILAGQGAGGYTFGSGTRLTVV.

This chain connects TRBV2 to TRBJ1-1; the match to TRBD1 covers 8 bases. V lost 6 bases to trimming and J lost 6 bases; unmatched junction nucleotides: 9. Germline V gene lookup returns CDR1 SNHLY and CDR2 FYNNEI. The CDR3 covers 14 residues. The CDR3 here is CASREQTGVAEAFF. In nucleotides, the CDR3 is TGTGCCAGCAGAGAACAGACAGGGGTGGCTGAAGCTTTCTTT.

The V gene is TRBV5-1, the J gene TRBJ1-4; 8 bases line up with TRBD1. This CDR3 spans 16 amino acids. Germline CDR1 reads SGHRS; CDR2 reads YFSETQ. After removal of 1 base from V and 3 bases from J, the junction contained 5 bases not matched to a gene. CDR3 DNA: TGCGCCAGCAGCTTGTTTGGACAGGGTTCTAATGAAAAACTGTTTTTT. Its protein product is CASSLFGQGSNEKLFF.

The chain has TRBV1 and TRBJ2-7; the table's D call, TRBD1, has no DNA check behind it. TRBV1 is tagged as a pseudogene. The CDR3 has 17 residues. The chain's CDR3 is CTSSQDPRQGAKPLQYF. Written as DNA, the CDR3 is TGCACCAGCAGCCAAGATCCCCGACAGGGGGCTAAACCGTTACAGTACTTC.

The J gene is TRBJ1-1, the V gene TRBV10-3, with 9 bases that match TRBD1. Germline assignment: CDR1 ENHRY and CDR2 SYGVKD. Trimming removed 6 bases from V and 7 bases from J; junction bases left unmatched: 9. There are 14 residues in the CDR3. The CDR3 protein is CAIRGHRGRSEAFF. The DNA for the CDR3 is TGTGCCATCAGGGGACACAGGGGGCGGAGTGAAGCTTTCTTT.

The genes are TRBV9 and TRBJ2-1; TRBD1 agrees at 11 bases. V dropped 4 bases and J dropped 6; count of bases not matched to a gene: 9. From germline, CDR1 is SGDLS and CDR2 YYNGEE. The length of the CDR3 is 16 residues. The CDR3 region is CASSFGPGQGGNEQFF. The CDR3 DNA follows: TGTGCCAGCAGCTTTGGCCCGGGACAGGGGGGCAATGAGCAGTTCTTC.

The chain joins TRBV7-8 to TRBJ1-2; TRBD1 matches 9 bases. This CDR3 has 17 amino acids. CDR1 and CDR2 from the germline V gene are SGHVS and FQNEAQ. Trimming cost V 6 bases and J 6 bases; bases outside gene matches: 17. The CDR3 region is CASSLLTGQGSRNGYTF. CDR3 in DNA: TGTGCCAGCAGTCTCCTTACAGGACAGGGGAGTCGGAATGGCTACACCTTC.

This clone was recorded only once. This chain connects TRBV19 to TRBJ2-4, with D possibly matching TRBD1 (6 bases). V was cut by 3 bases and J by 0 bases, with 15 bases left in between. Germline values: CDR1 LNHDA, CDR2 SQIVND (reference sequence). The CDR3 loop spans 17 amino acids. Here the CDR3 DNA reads TGTGCCAGTAGTATCGTGGGGGCCTTCGAAGCCAAAAACATTCAGTACTTC. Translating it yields CASSIVGAFEAKNIQYF.

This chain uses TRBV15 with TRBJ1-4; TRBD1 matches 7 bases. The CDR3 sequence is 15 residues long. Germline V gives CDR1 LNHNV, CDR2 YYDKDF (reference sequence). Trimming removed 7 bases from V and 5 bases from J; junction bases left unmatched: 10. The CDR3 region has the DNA TGTGCCACCAAAAGAGCTCCGGGACAGAATGAAAAACTGTTTTTT. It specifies CATKRAPGQNEKLFF.

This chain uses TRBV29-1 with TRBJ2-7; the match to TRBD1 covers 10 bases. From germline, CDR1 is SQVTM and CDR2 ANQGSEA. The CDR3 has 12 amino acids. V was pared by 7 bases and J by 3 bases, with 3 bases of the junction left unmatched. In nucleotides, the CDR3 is TGCAGCGGGGGACAGGGGTTCTACGAGCAGTACTTC. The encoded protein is CSGGQGFYEQYF.

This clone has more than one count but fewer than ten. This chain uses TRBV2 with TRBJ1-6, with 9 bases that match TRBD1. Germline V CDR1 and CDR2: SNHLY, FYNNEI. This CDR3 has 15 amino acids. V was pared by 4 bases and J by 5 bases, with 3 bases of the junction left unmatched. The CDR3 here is CASSGGTGNNSPLHF. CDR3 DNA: TGTGCCAGCAGTGGCGGGACAGGGAATAATTCACCCCTCCACTTT.

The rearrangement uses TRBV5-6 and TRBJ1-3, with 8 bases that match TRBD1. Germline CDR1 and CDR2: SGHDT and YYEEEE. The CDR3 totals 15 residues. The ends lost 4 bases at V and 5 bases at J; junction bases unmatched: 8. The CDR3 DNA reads TGTGCCAGCAGCAAACTGGACAGGGAAAGAAACACCATATATTTT. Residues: CASSKLDRERNTIYF.

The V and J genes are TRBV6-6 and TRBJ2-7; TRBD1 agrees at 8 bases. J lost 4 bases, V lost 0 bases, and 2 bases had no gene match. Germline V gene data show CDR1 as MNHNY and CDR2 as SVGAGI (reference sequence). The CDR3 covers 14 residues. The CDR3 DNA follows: TGTGCCAGCAGTTACTCAGGACAGGGTTACGAGCAGTACTTC. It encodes CASSYSGQGYEQYF.

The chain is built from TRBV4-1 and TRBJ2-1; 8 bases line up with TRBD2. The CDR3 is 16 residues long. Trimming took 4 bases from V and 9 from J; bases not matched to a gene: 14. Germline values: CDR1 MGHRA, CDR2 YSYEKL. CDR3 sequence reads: CASSRSGDGGAGEQFF. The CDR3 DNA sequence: TGCGCCAGCAGCCGATCAGGAGACGGGGGGGCCGGTGAGCAGTTCTTC.

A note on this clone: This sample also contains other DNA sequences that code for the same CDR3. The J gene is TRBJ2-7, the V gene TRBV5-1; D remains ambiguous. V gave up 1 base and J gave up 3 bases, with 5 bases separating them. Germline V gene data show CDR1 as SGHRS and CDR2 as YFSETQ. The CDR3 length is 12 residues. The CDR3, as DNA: TGCGCCAGCAGCTTGTCCGGCTACGAGCAGTACTTC. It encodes CASSLSGYEQYF.